Below, one TCR beta chain is given with its context. Some clones are missing from TCRdb's copy, which holds only in-frame ones; the method was immunoSEQ multiplex PCR. The sample carries fewer than 300,000 clones, roughly 85% recorded once. The source of the sample is a study of blood T cell repertoires in COVID-19. Input material: peripheral blood. This clonotype was sampled from a man between 45 and 60 years old with active or convalescent COVID-19.

The CDR3: CASRNWTVPNQPQHF. In DNA form, the CDR3 reads TGTGCCAGCAGGAATTGGACAGTCCCCAATCAGCCCCAGCATTTT. The gene calls are TRBV6-5 and TRBJ1-5; the D gene is possibly TRBD1 (6 bases). The CDR3 totals 15 residues. Trimming shortened V by 6 bases and J by 3 bases, and 15 bases separated the two germline ends. Germline V gene sequence: CDR1 MNHEY, CDR2 SVGAGI.